This TCR beta chain was sequenced for a study of blood T cell repertoires in COVID-19. Study-wide context: Samples taken during acute and convalescent COVID-19 were collected in the United States, Italy and Spain. PBMCs, B-cell-depleted T cells, or T cells were the source of the cDNA or gDNA that made up the material.

Generated by immunoSEQ multiplex PCR, the TCRdb table keeps only in-frame clones and is missing some. The sample has roughly 69,000 clones, 78% seen once. The Seattle patients, enrolled during active infection, were followed longitudinally. This clone turned up a few times. Trimming cost V 3 bases and J 9 bases, with 9 bases left between them. The CDR3 runs 12 residues. Per the germline V gene, CDR1 is GTSNPN and CDR2 is SVGIG (reference sequence). The chain employs TRBV30 and TRBJ1-6; no firm D call. The sequence came from a man aged 55 to 69 with COVID-19, enrolled during active disease. Material for sequencing was peripheral blood. The CDR3: CAWREGGSPLHF. CDR3 DNA: TGTGCCTGGAGAGAGGGTGGTTCACCCCTCCACTTT.